This T cell receptor beta chain stems from a study of shared clonotypes between healthy human individuals. The protocol was immunoSEQ multiplex PCR, while the TCRdb copy is restricted to in-frame clones and leaves out a portion. The table includes roughly 500,000 clones, 90% to 97% detected once. Trimming took 3 bases from V and 4 from J, leaving 14 bases between them. Germline values: CDR1 SGHNT, CDR2 YYREEE (reference sequence). The CDR3 is 15 amino acids. Sample: naive CD4+ T cells sorted from blood. The subset: CD45RA+ positively selected. This sequence originates from a woman in her 30s in good health. The chain recombines TRBV5-4 with TRBJ2-1; no reliable D call. DNA for the CDR3: TGTGCCAGCAGCTCATCTAAGCTGGATTACAATGAGCAGTTCTTC. The encoded protein is CASSSSKLDYNEQFF.